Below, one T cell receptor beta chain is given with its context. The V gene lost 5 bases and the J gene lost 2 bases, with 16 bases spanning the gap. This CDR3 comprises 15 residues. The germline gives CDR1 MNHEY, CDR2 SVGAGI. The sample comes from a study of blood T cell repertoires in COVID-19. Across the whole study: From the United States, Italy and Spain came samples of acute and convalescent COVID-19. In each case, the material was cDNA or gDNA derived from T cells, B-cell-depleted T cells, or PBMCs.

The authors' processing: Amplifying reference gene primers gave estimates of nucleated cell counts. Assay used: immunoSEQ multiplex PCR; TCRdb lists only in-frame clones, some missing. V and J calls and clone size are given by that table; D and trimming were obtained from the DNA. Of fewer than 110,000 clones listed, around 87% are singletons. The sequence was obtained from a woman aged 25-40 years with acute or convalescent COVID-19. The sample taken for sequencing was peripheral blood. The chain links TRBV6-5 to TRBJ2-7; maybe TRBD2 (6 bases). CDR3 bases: TGTGCCAGCAGTAATCCGGGACTGTCCCCCTACGAGCAGTACTTC. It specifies CASSNPGLSPYEQYF.